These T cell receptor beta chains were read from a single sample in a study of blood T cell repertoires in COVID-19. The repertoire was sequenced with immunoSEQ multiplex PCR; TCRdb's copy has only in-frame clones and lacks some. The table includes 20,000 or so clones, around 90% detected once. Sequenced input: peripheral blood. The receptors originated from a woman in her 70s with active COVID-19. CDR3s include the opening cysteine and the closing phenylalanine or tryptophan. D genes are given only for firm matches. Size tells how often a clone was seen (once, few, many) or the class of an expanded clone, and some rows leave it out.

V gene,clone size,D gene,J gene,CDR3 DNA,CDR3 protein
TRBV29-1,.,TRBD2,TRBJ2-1,TGCAGCGTGGCGGGACTAGGAGGGGGTGAGCAGTTCTTC,CSVAGLGGGEQFF
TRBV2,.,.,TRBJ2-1,TGTGCCAGCAGATGCACCGGGACTCTAATTTACAATGAGCAGTTCTTC,CASRCTGTLIYNEQFF
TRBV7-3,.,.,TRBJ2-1,TGTGCCAGCAAGCATAGCCCCTCGAATGAGCAGTTCTTC,CASKHSPSNEQFF
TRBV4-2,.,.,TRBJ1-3,TGTGCCAGCAGCCAAGATTTCCGAGGAGGAAACACCATATATTTT,CASSQDFRGGNTIYF
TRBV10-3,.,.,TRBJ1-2,TGTGCCATCAAGGGGGGAGGGGGCTATGGCTACACCTTC,CAIKGGGGYGYTF
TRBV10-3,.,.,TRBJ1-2,TGTGCCACCTTCGGGGACACCGTGTCCGGTGGCTACACCTTC,CATFGDTVSGGYTF
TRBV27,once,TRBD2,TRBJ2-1,TGTGCCAGCATCCTAAGACTAGCGGGCCGAGGAATGAGCTCCTACAATGAGCAGTTCTTC,CASILRLAGRGMSSYNEQFF
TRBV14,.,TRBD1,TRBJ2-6,TGTGCCAGCAGCCCGGGACAGGCCTCTGGGGCCAACGTCCTGACTTTC,CASSPGQASGANVLTF
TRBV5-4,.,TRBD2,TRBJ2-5,TGTGCCAGCAGCCCCCGAGCGGGAGGACGCCAAGAGACCCAGTACTTC,CASSPRAGGRQETQYF
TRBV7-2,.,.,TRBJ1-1,TGTGCCAGCAGCTTAGGGGGGCCGAGCACTGAAGCTTTCTTT,CASSLGGPSTEAFF
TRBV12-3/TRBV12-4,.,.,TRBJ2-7,TGTGCCAGCACCCTACAGGGACGCTACGAGCAGTACTTC,CASTLQGRYEQYF
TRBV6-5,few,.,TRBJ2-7,TGTGCCAGCAGGACCCCCGGCAGGCCTACCTACGAGCAGTACTTC,CASRTPGRPTYEQYF
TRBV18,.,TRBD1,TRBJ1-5,TGTGCCAGCTCACCGGGACAGGGGTTTCAGCCCCAGCATTTT,CASSPGQGFQPQHF
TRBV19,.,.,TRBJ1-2,TGTGCTACCATTCTCGCCGGGGGAAGGCCATGCGGCTACACCTTC,CATILAGGRPCGYTF
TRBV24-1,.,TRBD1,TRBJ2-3,TGTGCCACGGGGACAGGGAGTACAGATACGCAGTATTTT,CATGTGSTDTQYF
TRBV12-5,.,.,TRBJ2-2,TGTGCTAGTGGTTTGGTGGGGCAGGGGACCGGGGAGCTGTTTTTT,CASGLVGQGTGELFF
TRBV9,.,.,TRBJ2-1,TGTGCCAGCAGCGCCGTCGGTTATGAGCAGTTCTTC,CASSAVGYEQFF
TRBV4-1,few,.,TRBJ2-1,TGCGCCAGCAGCCATGAGGTCGTCCCACGCTACAATGAGCAGTTCTTC,CASSHEVVPRYNEQFF
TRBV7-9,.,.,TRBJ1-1,TGTGCCAGCAGCTTATTCCAAAACACTGAAGCTTTCTTT,CASSLFQNTEAFF
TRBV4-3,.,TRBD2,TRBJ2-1,TGCGCCAGCAGCCAACGGTGGACTAGCGAGTTCTGGGGGCGGGACAATGAGCAGTTCTTC,CASSQRWTSEFWGRDNEQFF
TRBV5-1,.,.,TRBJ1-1,TGCGCCAGCAGCTTGGGCGCGGGGAACACTGAAGCTTTCTTT,CASSLGAGNTEAFF
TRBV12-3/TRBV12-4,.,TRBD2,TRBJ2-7,TGTGCCAGCAGTTCGGGGAGGGAGGTCGAGCAGTACTTC,CASSSGREVEQYF
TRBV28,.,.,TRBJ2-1,TGTGCCAGCAACCAGCCCGGTGGGAGGAGGGGCTACAATGAGCAGTTCTTC,CASNQPGGRRGYNEQFF
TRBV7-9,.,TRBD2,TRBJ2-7,TGTGCCAGCAGCTTAGAGATCGGGACTAGGCCCCACGAGCAGTACTTC,CASSLEIGTRPHEQYF
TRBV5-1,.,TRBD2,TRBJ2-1,TGCGCCAGCAGCTTGACTCCCGGGACTAGCGGTTACAATGAGCAGTTCTTC,CASSLTPGTSGYNEQFF
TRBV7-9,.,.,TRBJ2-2,TGTGCCAGCAGCTTCCCCCGGGTAAGCCGAGGGGAGCTGTTTTTT,CASSFPRVSRGELFF
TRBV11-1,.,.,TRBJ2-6,TGTGCCAGCAGCCAGTATTCCGGGGCCAACGTCCTGACTTTC,CASSQYSGANVLTF
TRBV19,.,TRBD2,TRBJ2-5,TGTGCCAGTAGTACTACTAGCGGCCAAGAGACCCAGTACTTC,CASSTTSGQETQYF
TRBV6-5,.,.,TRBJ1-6,TGTGCCAGCAGGAGACAGAATTCACCCCTCCACTTT,CASRRQNSPLHF
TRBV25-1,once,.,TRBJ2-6,TGTGCCAGCAACCCCGGGACAACCAACGTCCTGACTTTC,CASNPGTTNVLTF
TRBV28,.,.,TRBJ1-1,TGTGCCAGCGTCTACCCGGGTTTAAACACTGAAGCTTTCTTT,CASVYPGLNTEAFF
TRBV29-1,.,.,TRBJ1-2,TGCAGCGTTGTATCTTGGGACTCACTCCGTGGCTACACCTTC,CSVVSWDSLRGYTF
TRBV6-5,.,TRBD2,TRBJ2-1,TGTGCCAGCAGCTGGACTAGCGGGACCTACAATGAGCAGTTCTTC,CASSWTSGTYNEQFF
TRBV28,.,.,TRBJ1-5,TGTGCCAGCACGCGCTCAGGGGCTCCCCAGCATTTT,CASTRSGAPQHF
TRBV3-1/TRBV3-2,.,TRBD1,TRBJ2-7,TGTGCCAGCAGCCATACAGGGGCCCCCTGGCAGTACTTC,CASSHTGAPWQYF
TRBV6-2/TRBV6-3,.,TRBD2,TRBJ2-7,TGTGCCAGCAGTTACCTCGGACTAGCGGGAGATAACGAGCAGTACTTC,CASSYLGLAGDNEQYF
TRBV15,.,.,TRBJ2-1,TGTGCCACCAGAAGCCCCGGGACTCAGGCTGAGCAGTTCTTC,CATRSPGTQAEQFF
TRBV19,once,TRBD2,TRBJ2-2,TGTGCCAGTAGTATATACGGACTAGCGGGGACCGGGGAGCTGTTTTTT,CASSIYGLAGTGELFF
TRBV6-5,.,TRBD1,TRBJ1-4,TGTGCCAGCAGCGTGACAGGGACTAATGAAAAACTGTTTTTT,CASSVTGTNEKLFF
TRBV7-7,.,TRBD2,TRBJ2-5,TGTGCTAGCAGCTTTAGCGGGAGTCCCCCAGAGACCCAGTACTTC,CASSFSGSPPETQYF
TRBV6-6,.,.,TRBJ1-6,TGTGCCAGCAGTTACTCGACAGCAACACCCCTCCACTTT,CASSYSTATPLHF
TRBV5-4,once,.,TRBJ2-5,TGTGCCAGCCAGACTACGGGCCTCCAAGAGACCCAGTACTTC,CASQTTGLQETQYF
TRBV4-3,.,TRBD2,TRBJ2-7,TGCGCCAGCAGCCAAGCCCGGACTAGCGGAACCCCCTACGAGCAGTACTTC,CASSQARTSGTPYEQYF
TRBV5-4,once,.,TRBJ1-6,TGTGCCAGCAGCCGAAATCAGGGGCGAATCAATTCACCCCTCCACTTT,CASSRNQGRINSPLHF
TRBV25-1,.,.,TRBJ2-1,TGTGCCAGCAGTGAAAGCCGCGGGGAATTCTCCTACAATGAGCAGTTCTTC,CASSESRGEFSYNEQFF
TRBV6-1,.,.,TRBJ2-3,TGTGCCAGCAGTGCTAAAATAGCGGCATTCACAGATACGCAGTATTTT,CASSAKIAAFTDTQYF
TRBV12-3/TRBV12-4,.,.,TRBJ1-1,TGTGCCAGCAGTTTAAGTGCAGGGCTAAAAGCTTTCTTT,CASSLSAGLKAFF
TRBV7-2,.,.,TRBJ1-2,TGTGCCAGCAGCTTAGTTCCTGGGCAGAACTATGGCTACACCTTC,CASSLVPGQNYGYTF
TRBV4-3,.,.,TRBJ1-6,TGCGCCAGCAGCCAAGAAAAACATCTCTCCTATAATTCACCCCTCCACTTT,CASSQEKHLSYNSPLHF